One and the same sample provided the 12 T cell receptor beta chains below, sequenced in a study of technical replicates of blood from several donors. Sequencing used immunoSEQ multiplex PCR; TCRdb keeps in-frame clones, though not all of them. This sample has around 61,000 clones; around 86% occur once, and the top ten carry roughly 5%. Sequenced: PBMCs. Source of these receptors: a human donor in good health. Some clones in this sample may be carry-over from other donors' samples.

The V and J genes are TRBV7-2 and TRBJ1-6; TRBD1 matches at 8 bases. Germline V gene lookup returns CDR1 SGHTA and CDR2 FQGNSA. The CDR3 spans 16 residues. The junction had 8 bases not matched to a gene; V was cut back by 1 base and J by 9 bases. CDR3 sequence reads: CASSLVGGDRPSPLHF. The CDR3 DNA is TGTGCCAGCAGCTTAGTAGGGGGGGACAGGCCTTCACCCCTCCACTTT.

The chain links TRBV7-3 to TRBJ2-2, with D possibly being TRBD1 (6 bases). The CDR3 runs 15 residues. Germline V CDR1 and CDR2: SGHTA, FQGTGA. V gave up 5 bases and J gave up 0 bases, with 10 bases separating them. The CDR3 region is CASSLGTPNTGELFF. The CDR3 DNA reads as TGTGCCAGCAGCCTAGGGACACCGAACACCGGGGAGCTGTTTTTT.

The rearrangement joins TRBV4-2 to TRBJ2-7, with a weak D call TRBD2 (5 bases). V was cut by 2 bases and J by 0 bases, with 11 bases left in between. Looked up from germline, CDR1 is LGHNA and CDR2 is YNFKEQ. The CDR3 is 15 amino acids. CDR3 sequence reads: CASSQLASSSYEQYF. Here the CDR3 DNA reads TGTGCCAGCAGCCAACTAGCTTCGAGCTCCTACGAGCAGTACTTC.

This clone turned up a few times. This chain uses TRBV4-2 with TRBJ2-1, with D possibly matching TRBD2 (6 bases). CDR3 size: 12 residues. Germline V gene data show CDR1 as LGHNA and CDR2 as YNFKEQ. V was cut by 1 base and J by 12 bases, with 10 bases left in between. The CDR3 coding sequence is TGTGCCAGCAGCCAAGGGGGTAGCGGGCAGTTCTTC. This translates into CASSQGGSGQFF.

This chain's CDR3 is CASSQLAGTTDTQYF. For the CDR3, the DNA is TGTGCCAGCAGCCAATTAGCGGGGACCACAGATACGCAGTATTTT. The J gene is TRBJ2-3, the V gene TRBV14, with 8 bases matching TRBD2. Germline V gene data show CDR1 as SGHDN and CDR2 as FVKESK. The junction had 3 bases not matched to a gene; V was cut back by 2 bases and J by 2 bases. The CDR3 loop spans 15 amino acids. Full variable domain (remainder filled in from reference TRBV14 and TRBJ2-3): EAGVTQFPSHSVIEKGQTVTLRCDPISGHDNLYWYRRVMGKEIKFLLHFVKESKQDESGMPNNRFLAERTGGTYSTLKVQPAELEDSGVYFCASSQLAGTTDTQYFGPGTRLTVL.

CDR3 in amino acids: CASSQDRGVRPNTGELFF. The CDR3 DNA follows: TGCGCCAGCAGCCAAGATCGGGGGGTACGGCCGAACACCGGGGAGCTGTTTTTT. This sequence joins TRBV4-3 and TRBJ2-2; 7 nucleotides agree with TRBD2. Germline V lookup: CDR1 LGHNA, CDR2 YSLEER. This CDR3 is 18 amino acids long. The J segment lost 0 bases and the V segment lost 0 bases, leaving 7 bases of the junction unmatched.

The rearrangement joins TRBV30 to TRBJ1-2; TRBD1 might be the D (6 bases). V lost 2 bases to trimming and J lost 6 bases, with 13 bases between them. Germline CDR1 and CDR2: GTSNPN and SVGIG (reference sequence). The CDR3 has 13 residues. The CDR3 coding sequence is TGTGCCTGGAGTTTGGGCAGGGGTGATGGCTACACCTTC. Protein product: CAWSLGRGDGYTF. The full variable domain, its missing parts supplied by reference TRBV30 and TRBJ1-2, is SQTIHQWPATLVQPVGSPLSLECTVEGTSNPNLYWYRQAAGRGLQLLFYSVGIGQISSEVPQNLSASRPQDRQFILSSKKLLLSDSGFYLCAWSLGRGDGYTFGSGTRLTVV.

CDR3 nucleotides: TGCGCCAGCAGTCTGGGGCTAGCGGGAAAAGGGGATACGCAGTATTTT. Amino acids: CASSLGLAGKGDTQYF. The genes are TRBV5-1 and TRBJ2-3; 9 positions agree with TRBD2. Germline CDR1 and CDR2: SGHRS and YFSETQ. There are 16 residues in the CDR3. V lost 5 bases to trimming and J lost 6 bases; unmatched junction nucleotides: 13.

This clone has a single count. The rearrangement uses TRBV5-6 and TRBJ1-3; 7 nucleotides align to TRBD1. Looked up from germline, CDR1 is SGHDT and CDR2 is YYEEEE. The CDR3 runs 15 residues. V shed 5 bases, J shed 2 bases, and the junction held 7 bases outside the gene matches. The CDR3, as DNA: TGTGCCAGCAGGCCAACAGGGGAGCCTGGAAACACCATATATTTT. Translation: CASRPTGEPGNTIYF.

The chain combines TRBV7-3 with TRBJ2-7; the D gene is possibly TRBD2 (6 bases). CDR3 length: 13 residues. From germline, CDR1 is SGHTA and CDR2 FQGTGA. V gave up 5 bases and J gave up 5 bases, with 13 bases separating them. CDR3 DNA sequence: TGTGCCAGCAGCCATGGGGGGAGCAACGAGCAGTACTTC. Translated, it gives CASSHGGSNEQYF. Using reference TRBV7-3 and TRBJ2-7 for the parts outside the CDR3, the full variable domain is GAGVSQTPSNKVTEKGKYVELRCDPISGHTALYWYRQSLGQGPEFLIYFQGTGAADDSGLPNDRFFAVRPEGSVSTLKIQRTERGDSAVYLCASSHGGSNEQYFGPGTRLTVT.

V is TRBV7-3 and J is TRBJ2-3; tentatively, D is TRBD1 (5 bases). Germline V gene data show CDR1 as SGHTA and CDR2 as FQGTGA. The CDR3 totals 16 residues. The V gene lost 2 bases and the J gene lost 7 bases, with 19 bases spanning the gap. CDR3 region: CASSLLGGAQGYTQYF. The CDR3, as DNA: TGTGCCAGCAGCTTATTGGGTGGGGCGCAGGGTTATACGCAGTATTTT.

This chain uses TRBV7-2 with TRBJ1-5, with TRBD1 matching 9 bases. This CDR3 has 14 amino acids. CDR1 and CDR2 (germline): SGHTA, FQGNSA. J lost 7 bases, V lost 6 bases, and 7 bases had no gene match. Here the CDR3 reads CASRGTGSGQPQHF. The CDR3 DNA sequence: TGTGCCAGCAGAGGGACAGGGTCAGGACAGCCCCAGCATTTT.